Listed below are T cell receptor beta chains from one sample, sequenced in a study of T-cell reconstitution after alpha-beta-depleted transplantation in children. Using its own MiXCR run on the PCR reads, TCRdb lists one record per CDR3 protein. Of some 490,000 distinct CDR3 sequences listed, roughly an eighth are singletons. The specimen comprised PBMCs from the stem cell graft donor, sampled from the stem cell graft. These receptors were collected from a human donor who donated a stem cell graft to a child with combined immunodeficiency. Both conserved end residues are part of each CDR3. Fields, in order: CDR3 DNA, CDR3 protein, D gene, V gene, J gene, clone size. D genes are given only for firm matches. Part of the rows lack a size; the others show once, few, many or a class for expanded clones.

CDR3 DNA: TGCGCCAGCAGCTTGGACAGGGGGACCTACAATGAGCAGTTCTTC
CDR3 protein: CASSLDRGTYNEQFF
D gene: TRBD1
V gene: TRBV5-1
J gene: TRBJ2-1
clone size: many

CDR3 DNA: TGTGCCAGCACCTCGCCGGGACAGGGAAACCGCTACGAGCAGTACTTC
CDR3 protein: CASTSPGQGNRYEQYF
D gene: TRBD1
V gene: TRBV6-1
J gene: TRBJ2-7
clone size: -

CDR3 DNA: TGTGCCAGCAAAAGGACAGGGATCGGCGAGCAGTACTTC
CDR3 protein: CASKRTGIGEQYF
D gene: TRBD1
V gene: TRBV2
J gene: TRBJ2-7
clone size: few

CDR3 DNA: TGCAGTGCTAGAGACCCCAGCGGGACTAGCACAGATACGCAGTATTTT
CDR3 protein: CSARDPSGTSTDTQYF
D gene: TRBD2
V gene: TRBV20-1
J gene: TRBJ2-3
clone size: many

CDR3 DNA: TGCAGCGTTAGCCCAGCGGGTTACGAGCAGTACTTC
CDR3 protein: CSVSPAGYEQYF
D gene: -
V gene: TRBV29-1
J gene: TRBJ2-7
clone size: -

CDR3 DNA: TGTGCCAGCAGCCCCCGGACAGAAGACCTCTACGAGCAGTACTTC
CDR3 protein: CASSPRTEDLYEQYF
D gene: -
V gene: TRBV7-2
J gene: TRBJ2-7
clone size: -

CDR3 DNA: TGTGCCAGCAGTCCAGATCCGGGGAACTACGAGCAGTACTTC
CDR3 protein: CASSPDPGNYEQYF
D gene: -
V gene: TRBV27
J gene: TRBJ2-7
clone size: many

CDR3 DNA: TGTGCCACCACCACGAAACAGGTTGCCTACGAGCAGTACTTC
CDR3 protein: CATTTKQVAYEQYF
D gene: -
V gene: TRBV24-1
J gene: TRBJ2-7
clone size: -

CDR3 DNA: TGCAGCGTTGGGGTCAGGGGGCGAGTAGATACGCAGTATTTT
CDR3 protein: CSVGVRGRVDTQYF
D gene: TRBD1
V gene: TRBV29-1
J gene: TRBJ2-3
clone size: few

CDR3 DNA: TGCAGTGCTAGAGGTGGGACAGGGGTAAACACTGAAGCTTTCTTT
CDR3 protein: CSARGGTGVNTEAFF
D gene: TRBD1
V gene: TRBV20-1
J gene: TRBJ1-1
clone size: -

CDR3 DNA: TGTGCCAGCTCACCGACCCTGGGACAGGGTCCAAACGAGCAGTACTTC
CDR3 protein: CASSPTLGQGPNEQYF
D gene: TRBD1
V gene: TRBV18
J gene: TRBJ2-7
clone size: -

CDR3 DNA: TGCAGTGCTAGACTAGCGGGGACCTACAATGAGCAGTTCTTC
CDR3 protein: CSARLAGTYNEQFF
D gene: TRBD2
V gene: TRBV20-1
J gene: TRBJ2-1
clone size: -

CDR3 DNA: TGTGCCAGCAGTTTAACCAGGGGGCTATCCTACGAGCAGTACTTC
CDR3 protein: CASSLTRGLSYEQYF
D gene: TRBD1
V gene: TRBV12-3/TRBV12-4
J gene: TRBJ2-7
clone size: -

CDR3 DNA: TGTGCCAGCTCACCAGTAGCGGGGGCGACAGATACGCAGTATTTT
CDR3 protein: CASSPVAGATDTQYF
D gene: TRBD2
V gene: TRBV18
J gene: TRBJ2-3
clone size: few

CDR3 DNA: TGCGCCAGCAGCTTAGGTCCGTGGGGGCTCGATATCACCGGGGAGCTGTTTTTT
CDR3 protein: CASSLGPWGLDITGELFF
D gene: -
V gene: TRBV5-1
J gene: TRBJ2-2
clone size: -

CDR3 DNA: TGTGCCTGGAGTGCCGGGACAGGGAACACAGATACGCAGTATTTT
CDR3 protein: CAWSAGTGNTDTQYF
D gene: TRBD1
V gene: TRBV30
J gene: TRBJ2-3
clone size: many

CDR3 DNA: TGTGCCAGCAGCTTGGGTTTGGGGGACTATAATTCACCCCTCCACTTT
CDR3 protein: CASSLGLGDYNSPLHF
D gene: -
V gene: TRBV7-9
J gene: TRBJ1-6
clone size: -

CDR3 DNA: TGTGCCAGCAGCTCGACAGGGATTGATTGTTTCTTC
CDR3 protein: CASSSTGIDCFF
D gene: TRBD1
V gene: TRBV7-2
J gene: TRBJ2-1
clone size: few

CDR3 DNA: TGTGCCAGCAGCTTCCGGGAACTAGCGGGAGGTTACAATGAGCAGTTCTTC
CDR3 protein: CASSFRELAGGYNEQFF
D gene: TRBD2
V gene: TRBV5-6
J gene: TRBJ2-1
clone size: many

CDR3 DNA: TGTGCCAGCAGTGAATGGGGTGGCGAGTCCTATGGCTACACCTTC
CDR3 protein: CASSEWGGESYGYTF
D gene: -
V gene: TRBV25-1
J gene: TRBJ1-2
clone size: few

CDR3 DNA: TGTGCTAGTGGCCCCAGGGACATCGAAGACTACGAGCAGTACTTC
CDR3 protein: CASGPRDIEDYEQYF
D gene: -
V gene: TRBV12-5
J gene: TRBJ2-7
clone size: -

CDR3 DNA: TGTGCCAGCAGCTTAGCCCGACTAGCGGGGGAAGAGACCCAGTACTTC
CDR3 protein: CASSLARLAGEETQYF
D gene: TRBD2
V gene: TRBV7-9
J gene: TRBJ2-5
clone size: -

CDR3 DNA: TGTGCCACCAGTGGCTGGACAGGGTCGAACACCGGGGAGCTGTTTTTT
CDR3 protein: CATSGWTGSNTGELFF
D gene: TRBD1
V gene: TRBV24-1
J gene: TRBJ2-2
clone size: -

CDR3 DNA: TGTGCCAGCAGCGTTAGCGGGAGCGGTTGGGAGACCCAGTACTTC
CDR3 protein: CASSVSGSGWETQYF
D gene: TRBD2
V gene: TRBV7-9
J gene: TRBJ2-5
clone size: -

CDR3 DNA: TGCGCCAGCAGCCTCGCAGGGACAGGGTCTTTACAGACCCAGTACTTC
CDR3 protein: CASSLAGTGSLQTQYF
D gene: TRBD1
V gene: TRBV4-1
J gene: TRBJ2-5
clone size: few

CDR3 DNA: TGTGCCTGGAGTCGGCAGGAGGACACTGAAGCTTTCTTT
CDR3 protein: CAWSRQEDTEAFF
D gene: -
V gene: TRBV30
J gene: TRBJ1-1
clone size: few

CDR3 DNA: TGTGCCAGCAGCGGGACAGGGCGCGGCGAGCAGTACTTC
CDR3 protein: CASSGTGRGEQYF
D gene: TRBD1
V gene: TRBV7-2
J gene: TRBJ2-7
clone size: -

CDR3 DNA: TGTGCCGCCTCCGGTGGGACAGGGCTTAATGAGCAGTTCTTC
CDR3 protein: CAASGGTGLNEQFF
D gene: TRBD1
V gene: TRBV18
J gene: TRBJ2-1
clone size: -

CDR3 DNA: TGTGCCAGCAGTGACGGTTGGGACGAAAAACTGTTTTTT
CDR3 protein: CASSDGWDEKLFF
D gene: -
V gene: TRBV25-1
J gene: TRBJ1-4
clone size: -

CDR3 DNA: TGTGCCAGCAGCTTCAGGACAGGCCGCTCTGGAAACACCATATATTTT
CDR3 protein: CASSFRTGRSGNTIYF
D gene: TRBD1
V gene: TRBV7-8
J gene: TRBJ1-3
clone size: -

CDR3 DNA: TGTGCCAGCAGCTTTTCGAGGGCAGGGGCTGAAGCTTTCTTT
CDR3 protein: CASSFSRAGAEAFF
D gene: -
V gene: TRBV7-9
J gene: TRBJ1-1
clone size: few

CDR3 DNA: TGTGCCACCAGTGATTTCAATCCGGGGAATGAGCAGTTCTTC
CDR3 protein: CATSDFNPGNEQFF
D gene: -
V gene: TRBV24-1
J gene: TRBJ2-1
clone size: few